A single sample is the source of the 17 T cell receptor beta chains below, sequenced in a study of cytomegalovirus exposure and HLA in healthy donors. It was with 60 Vbeta and 13 Jbeta primers that the PCR ran. Using immunoSEQ multiplex PCR, the repertoire was profiled, and TCRdb retains in-frame clones only, with some absent. The sample contains approximately 210,000 clones, roughly three quarters of which appear only once. Sample: PBMCs. These receptors were taken from a woman between 50 and 59 years old in good health and CMV-seronegative.

This chain links TRBV5-5 with TRBJ2-7; a possible D gene is TRBD2 (6 bases). Germline V gene lookup returns CDR1 SGHKS and CDR2 YYEKEE (reference sequence). This CDR3 region has 15 residues. Trimming stripped 4 bases from V and 0 bases from J, with 14 bases between. CDR3 DNA: TGTGCCAGCAGCCGCCCGGGGGTGTCCTCCTACGAGCAGTACTTC. This gives the protein CASSRPGVSSYEQYF.

The chain combines TRBV19 with TRBJ2-1, with 12 bases matching TRBD2. From germline, CDR1 is LNHDA and CDR2 SQIVND (reference sequence). There are 16 residues in the CDR3. The V segment lost 5 bases and the J segment 9 bases; nucleotides outside the gene matches: 11. This chain's CDR3 is CASSDLTSGGKREQFF. For the CDR3, the DNA is TGTGCCAGTAGTGATTTGACTAGCGGGGGTAAACGTGAGCAGTTCTTC.

The chain's CDR3 is CASSPLAGSVEKLFF. The DNA for the CDR3 is TGTGCCAGTAGTCCCCTAGCGGGTAGCGTTGAAAAACTGTTTTTT. V and J are TRBV19 and TRBJ1-4, with unresolved D. The CDR3 covers 15 residues. CDR1 is LNHDA, CDR2 SQIVND, per germline (reference sequence). Trimming cost V 5 bases and J 7 bases, with 17 bases left between them.

This clone occurred once. V is TRBV10-3 and J is TRBJ2-1; TRBD2 aligns across 8 bases. V shed 3 bases, J shed 1 base, and the junction held 8 bases outside the gene matches. Germline V gene sequence: CDR1 ENHRY, CDR2 SYGVKD. CDR3 size: 17 residues. CDR3 loop: CAISDDGRAYSYNEQFF. The CDR3 nucleotides are TGTGCCATCAGTGACGACGGGAGGGCCTATTCCTACAATGAGCAGTTCTTC.

The chain couples TRBV11-1 to TRBJ2-7; D gene unclear. The CDR3 runs 13 residues. Germline V gene sequence: CDR1 SGHAT, CDR2 FQDESV (reference sequence). Trimming pared 3 bases from V and 6 bases from J, leaving 12 bases between. The CDR3 is CASSFAASSEQYF. The CDR3 DNA follows: TGTGCCAGCAGCTTCGCGGCCTCTAGCGAGCAGTACTTC.

This rearrangement joins TRBV7-8 to TRBJ1-2, with unresolved D. The V end was cut by 3 bases, the J end by 3 bases, with 5 bases between. The CDR3 is 12 amino acids. The germline V gene encodes CDR1 SGHVS and CDR2 FQNEAQ. Here the CDR3 DNA reads TGTGCCAGCAGCTTTCGTGACTATGGCTACACCTTC. Its protein product is CASSFRDYGYTF.

The chain carries TRBV18 and TRBJ2-6; the D gene is possibly TRBD1 (6 bases). This CDR3 contains 16 residues. Germline-derived CDR1 and CDR2 are KGHSH and LQKENI. V lost 6 bases and J 2 bases, leaving 14 bases between the germline ends. The CDR3 region is CASSINTGPGANVLTF. CDR3 coding DNA: TGTGCCAGCTCGATAAATACAGGGCCTGGGGCCAACGTCCTGACTTTC.

This chain links TRBV19 with TRBJ1-1, with 9 nucleotides matching TRBD1. Germline lookup yields CDR1 LNHDA and CDR2 SQIVND (reference sequence). The CDR3 has 15 residues. The trim removed 4 bases at V and 1 base at J, leaving 4 bases unmatched. This CDR3 reads CASSRLQGANTEAFF. CDR3 DNA: TGTGCCAGTAGTAGACTACAGGGGGCGAACACTGAAGCTTTCTTT. The full variable domain, rest sourced from reference TRBV19 and TRBJ1-1, is DGGITQSPKYLFRKEGQNVTLSCEQNLNHDAMYWYRQDPGQGLRLIYYSQIVNDFQKGDIAEGYSVSREKKESFPLTVTSAQKNPTAFYLCASSRLQGANTEAFFGQGTRLTVV.

This clone appeared once. The genes are TRBV9 and TRBJ1-4; 8 nucleotides match TRBD1. The CDR3 has 15 residues. Germline-derived CDR1 and CDR2 are SGDLS and YYNGEE. Losses at the gene ends were 0 bases for V and 8 bases for J; bases not matched to a gene: 6. CDR3 amino acids: CASSVGTGGSEKLFF. The CDR3, as DNA: TGTGCCAGCAGCGTAGGAACAGGGGGTTCGGAAAAACTGTTTTTT.

This chain links TRBV7-2 with TRBJ2-7; 7 bases are shared with TRBD1. The CDR3 sequence is 14 residues long. The germline gives CDR1 SGHTA, CDR2 FQGNSA. V lost 5 bases to trimming and J lost 7 bases; unmatched junction nucleotides: 11. The CDR3 loop is CASSPQDRLSEQYF. CDR3 bases: TGTGCCAGCAGCCCCCAGGACAGGCTGAGTGAGCAGTACTTC.

The chain's CDR3 is CASSLGGTRGAYEQYF. The CDR3, as DNA: TGTGCCAGCAGCTTGGGGGGGACTAGGGGGGCATACGAGCAGTACTTC. V usage is TRBV5-4 and J usage is TRBJ2-7; 8 nucleotides line up with TRBD2. CDR1 is SGHNT and CDR2 is YYREEE in the germline V gene (reference sequence). The junction had 9 bases not matched to a gene; V was cut back by 0 bases and J by 4 bases. The CDR3 loop spans 16 amino acids.

This clone was seen a single time. The J gene is TRBJ2-3, the V gene TRBV4-1; possibly TRBD2 for D (5 bases). The CDR3 has 13 amino acids. Germline V gene data show CDR1 as MGHRA and CDR2 as YSYEKL. V lost 3 bases to trimming and J lost 3 bases, with 7 bases between them. The DNA of the CDR3 is TGCGCCAGCAGCCAGCGAGGGACAGATACGCAGTATTTT. This gives the protein CASSQRGTDTQYF.

The gene calls are TRBV2 and TRBJ1-1, with TRBD1 as a possible D gene (6 bases). The CDR3 contains 17 residues. Germline V CDR1 and CDR2: SNHLY, FYNNEI. Trimming stripped 4 bases from V and 7 bases from J, with 25 bases between. CDR3: CASSVGGAGDGMGEAFF. CDR3 coding DNA: TGTGCCAGCAGTGTAGGGGGGGCAGGGGATGGCATGGGTGAAGCTTTCTTT.

V usage is TRBV18 and J usage is TRBJ2-7, with 7 positions matching TRBD1. The CDR3 runs 16 residues. Trimming took 5 bases from V and 2 from J; bases not matched to a gene: 12. From germline, CDR1 is KGHSH and CDR2 LQKENI. This CDR3 is CASSTMGQPTPYEQYF. Here the CDR3 DNA reads TGTGCCAGCTCAACAATGGGACAGCCCACTCCCTACGAGCAGTACTTC.

The chain couples TRBV5-1 to TRBJ1-1, with TRBD1 matching 7 bases. Germline V gives CDR1 SGHRS, CDR2 YFSETQ. The CDR3 length is 14 residues. V shed 0 bases, J shed 5 bases, and the junction held 4 bases outside the gene matches. The CDR3 region is CASSLVTGETEAFF. CDR3 coding DNA: TGCGCCAGCAGCTTGGTCACAGGGGAAACTGAAGCTTTCTTT.

This clone was seen a few times. The gene calls are TRBV6-6 and TRBJ2-7; perhaps TRBD1 as D (6 bases). The CDR3 loop spans 13 amino acids. Trimming took 4 bases from V and 3 from J, leaving 10 bases between them. In germline, CDR1 is MNHNY, CDR2 SVGAGI (reference sequence). The CDR3 here is CASSSGQIYEQYF. The DNA of the CDR3 is TGTGCCAGCAGTTCGGGACAAATCTACGAGCAGTACTTC.

V usage is TRBV4-3 and J usage is TRBJ1-2; 7 nucleotides line up with TRBD1. Germline V gene sequence: CDR1 LGHNA, CDR2 YSLEER. The length of the CDR3 is 14 residues. J lost 2 bases, V lost 4 bases, and 4 bases had no gene match. The CDR3 region is CASSRGQPNYGYTF. CDR3 DNA: TGCGCCAGCAGCCGGGGACAGCCGAACTATGGCTACACCTTC.